The T cell receptor beta chain under discussion was sequenced for a study of somatic mutations in cytotoxic T cells in rheumatoid arthritis. Only in-frame clones appear in the TCRdb table, and some are missing; sequencing was by immunoSEQ multiplex PCR. The sample has around 2,900 clones; approximately 90% are singletons. This clone is a singleton in its sample. Germline-derived CDR1 and CDR2 are SNHLY and FYNNEI. V trimming: 5 bases; J trimming: 3 bases; junction bases outside the gene matches: 6. This CDR3 is built from 14 residues. This receptor was taken from a woman aged 18-29 years with rheumatoid arthritis. The chain couples TRBV2 to TRBJ2-7, with 8 bases fitting TRBD1. Sequencing was done on a sample of CD8+ T cells sorted from blood. For the CDR3, the DNA is TGTGCCAGCAGTCCAGCAGGGGGCCGCTACGAGCAGTACTTC. Translating gives CASSPAGGRYEQYF. The entire variable domain, with the rest obtained from reference TRBV2 and TRBJ2-7, is as follows: EPEVTQTPSHQVTQMGQEVILRCVPISNHLYFYWYRQILGQKVEFLVSFYNNEISEKSEIFDDQFSVERPDGSNFTLKIRSTKLEDSAMYFCASSPAGGRYEQYFGPGTRLTVT.